These 6 T cell receptor beta chains came from one sample sequenced in a study of control samples from healthy donors and cancer patients. Repertoires were generated with immunoSEQ multiplex PCR, while TCRdb's copy carries only in-frame clones and drops some. The sample contains fewer than 500,000 clones, 80% to 95% of which appear only once. The sample was PBMCs. Source of these receptors: a man in his forties with head and neck cancer.

This clone was seen a single time. The chain links TRBV2 to TRBJ2-1; weak D call: TRBD1 (6 bases). CDR1 is SNHLY and CDR2 is FYNNEI in the germline V gene. Between the trimmed V and J ends, which lost 3 bases and 6 bases, there was a span of 15 bases. The CDR3 is 15 amino acids. In DNA form, the CDR3 reads TGTGCCAGCAGTGACCGGACAGCTAGGGGCAATGAGCAGTTCTTC. Amino acid sequence: CASSDRTARGNEQFF.

The chain uses TRBV12-3 or TRBV12-4 and TRBJ2-7; 7 nucleotides line up with TRBD2. The CDR3 has 13 residues. J gave up 6 bases and V 2 bases, and 4 bases lay outside the gene matches. The CDR3, as DNA: TGTGCCAGCAGTTTATCTGGGGGGGGCGAGCAGTACTTC. Amino acids: CASSLSGGGEQYF.

The chain has TRBV27 and TRBJ2-1; no clear D gene. Looked up from germline, CDR1 is MNHEY and CDR2 is SMNVEV (reference sequence). V gave up 3 bases and J gave up 9 bases, with 12 bases separating them. The CDR3 spans 13 residues. CDR3 DNA: TGTGCCAGCAGTTTCGCTGTAAGGGCTGAGCAGTTCTTC. The encoded protein is CASSFAVRAEQFF.

In its sample, this clone was seen once. Other DNA sequences in the sample encode the same CDR3. The chain recombines TRBV30 with TRBJ1-2; D perhaps matches TRBD1 (5 bases). Germline V gene data show CDR1 as GTSNPN and CDR2 as SVGIG (reference sequence). This CDR3 has 14 residues. Deletions cut 0 bases from V and 2 bases from J, with 10 bases between. CDR3 coding DNA: TGTGCCTGGAGTGTACTGGGGCGGAACTATGGCTACACCTTC. This encodes CAWSVLGRNYGYTF. The full variable domain, its missing parts supplied by reference TRBV30 and TRBJ1-2, is SQTIHQWPATLVQPVGSPLSLECTVEGTSNPNLYWYRQAAGRGLQLLFYSVGIGQISSEVPQNLSASRPQDRQFILSSKKLLLSDSGFYLCAWSVLGRNYGYTFGSGTRLTVV.

This clone is a singleton in its sample. V and J are TRBV4-1 and TRBJ1-2, with D possibly being TRBD1 (6 bases). V dropped 4 bases and J dropped 4 bases, with 16 bases sitting between them. Germline V CDR1 and CDR2: MGHRA, YSYEKL. The CDR3 covers 15 residues. This CDR3 reads CASSPFRGEGYGYTF. DNA of the CDR3: TGCGCCAGCAGCCCATTCAGGGGAGAGGGCTATGGCTACACCTTC.

This sequence joins TRBV7-2 and TRBJ1-1; D remains ambiguous. The V and J ends lost 1 base and 0 bases respectively, with 6 bases between them. The CDR3 runs 14 residues. Germline V gene sequence: CDR1 SGHTA, CDR2 FQGNSA. The CDR3 loop reads CASSLERLNTEAFF. The CDR3 nucleotides are TGTGCCAGCAGCTTAGAGAGGCTGAACACTGAAGCTTTCTTT.